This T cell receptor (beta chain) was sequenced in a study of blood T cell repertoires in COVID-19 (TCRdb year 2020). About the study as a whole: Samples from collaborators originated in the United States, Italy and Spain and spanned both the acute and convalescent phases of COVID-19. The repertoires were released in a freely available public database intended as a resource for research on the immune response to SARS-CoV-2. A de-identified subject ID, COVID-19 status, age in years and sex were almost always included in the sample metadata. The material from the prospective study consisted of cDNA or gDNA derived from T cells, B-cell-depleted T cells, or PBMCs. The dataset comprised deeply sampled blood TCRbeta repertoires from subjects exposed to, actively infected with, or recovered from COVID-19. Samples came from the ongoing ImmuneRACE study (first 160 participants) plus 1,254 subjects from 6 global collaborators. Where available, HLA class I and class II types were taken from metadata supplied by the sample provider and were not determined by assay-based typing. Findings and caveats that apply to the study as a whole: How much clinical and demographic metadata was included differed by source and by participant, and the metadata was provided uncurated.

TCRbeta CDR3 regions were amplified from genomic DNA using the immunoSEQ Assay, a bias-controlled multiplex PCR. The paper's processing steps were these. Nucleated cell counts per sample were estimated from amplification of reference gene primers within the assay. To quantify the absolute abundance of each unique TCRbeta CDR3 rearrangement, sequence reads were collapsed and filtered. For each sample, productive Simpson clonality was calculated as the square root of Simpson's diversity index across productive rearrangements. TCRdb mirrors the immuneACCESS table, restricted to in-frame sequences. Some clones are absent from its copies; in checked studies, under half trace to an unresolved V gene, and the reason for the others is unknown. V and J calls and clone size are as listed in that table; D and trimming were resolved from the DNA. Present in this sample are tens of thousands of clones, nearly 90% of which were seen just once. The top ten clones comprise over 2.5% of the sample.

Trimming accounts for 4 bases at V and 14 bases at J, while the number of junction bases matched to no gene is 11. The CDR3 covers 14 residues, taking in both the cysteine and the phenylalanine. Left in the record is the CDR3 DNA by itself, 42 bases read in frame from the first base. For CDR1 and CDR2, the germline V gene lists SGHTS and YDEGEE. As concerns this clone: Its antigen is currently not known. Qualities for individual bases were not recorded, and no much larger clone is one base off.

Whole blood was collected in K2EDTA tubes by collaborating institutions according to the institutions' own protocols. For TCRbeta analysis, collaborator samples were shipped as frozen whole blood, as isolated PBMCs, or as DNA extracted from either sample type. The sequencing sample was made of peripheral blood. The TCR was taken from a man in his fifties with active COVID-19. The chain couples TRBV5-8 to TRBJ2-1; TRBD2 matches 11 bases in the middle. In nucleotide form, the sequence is TGTGCCAGCAGCCCCCAACTAGCGGGGGAAAGGGAGTTCTTC. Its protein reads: CASSPQLAGEREFF.